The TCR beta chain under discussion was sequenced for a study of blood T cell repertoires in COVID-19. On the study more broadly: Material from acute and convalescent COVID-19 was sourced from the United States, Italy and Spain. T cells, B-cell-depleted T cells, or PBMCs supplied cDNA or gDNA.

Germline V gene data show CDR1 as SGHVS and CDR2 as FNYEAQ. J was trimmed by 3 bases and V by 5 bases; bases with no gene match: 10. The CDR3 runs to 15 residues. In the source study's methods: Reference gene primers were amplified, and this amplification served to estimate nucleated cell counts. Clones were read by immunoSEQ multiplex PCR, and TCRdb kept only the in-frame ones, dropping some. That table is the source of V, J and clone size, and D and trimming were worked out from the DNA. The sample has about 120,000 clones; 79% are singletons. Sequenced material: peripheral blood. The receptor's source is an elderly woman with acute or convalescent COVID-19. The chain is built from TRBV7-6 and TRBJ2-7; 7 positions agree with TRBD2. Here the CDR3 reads CASSPRSGVDYEQYF. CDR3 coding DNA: TGTGCCAGCAGCCCCCGCAGCGGGGTAGACTACGAGCAGTACTTC.